These 4 T cell receptor beta chains were all obtained from the same sample, sequenced in a study of spatial heterogeneity in lung cancer. Time point reported: blood at routine non-recurrence follow-up after resection. The sequenced material consisted of unsorted whole RNA from tumor, nontumor lung or frozen PBMC. TCRdb independently ran MiXCR on the 5' RACE reads; one entry per CDR3 protein. The sample consists of more than 95,000 distinct CDR3 sequences, 12% of them appearing once. This specimen consisted of PBMCs, obtained at follow-up. These receptors all stem from a male donor with early-stage non-small cell lung cancer.

This clonotype showed up just a few times. The chain links TRBV28 to TRBJ1-1; D is undetermined. The germline gives CDR1 MDHEN, CDR2 SYDVKM. V dropped 8 bases and J dropped 0 bases, with 22 bases sitting between them. The CDR3 runs to 17 residues. The DNA for the CDR3 is TGTGCCAGCCCCTCTCGGGCCGGCTCAATCATGAACACTGAAGCTTTCTTT. It codes for CASPSRAGSIMNTEAFF.

The CDR3 coding sequence is TGTGCCAGCAGCAGAAACAGGGACTACAATGAGCAGTTCTTC. Translated: CASSRNRDYNEQFF. The rearrangement joins TRBV7-3 to TRBJ2-1; a weak D match, TRBD1 (6 bases). The CDR3 covers 14 residues. Germline V CDR1 and CDR2: SGHTA, FQGTGA. Trimming pared 5 bases from V and 3 bases from J, leaving 11 bases between.

The CDR3 spells CASSLPQGLAGPDTQYF. In DNA, the CDR3 is TGTGCCAGCAGCCTCCCCCAGGGACTAGCGGGGCCAGATACGCAGTATTTT. The V gene is TRBV7-2, the J gene TRBJ2-3; 13 bases align to TRBD2. The CDR3 loop spans 17 amino acids. Germline assignment: CDR1 SGHTA and CDR2 FQGNSA. V shed 5 bases, J shed 4 bases, and the junction held 9 bases outside the gene matches.

This clonotype came up many times. The rearrangement joins TRBV11-1 to TRBJ2-7; D is perhaps TRBD2 (6 bases). Germline values: CDR1 SGHAT, CDR2 FQDESV (reference sequence). This CDR3 is 13 amino acids long. Trimming removed 6 bases at V and 0 bases at J, with 9 bases between. The CDR3 nucleotides read TGTGCCAGCAGGGCGGGACTCTCCTACGAGCAGTACTTC. The encoded protein is CASRAGLSYEQYF.